The subject of this entry is one TCR beta chain. The clone's antigen remains unknown. There are no base qualities to consult, and no much larger clone falls within one base. CDR1 and CDR2, looked up from the germline V gene (reference sequence), are SGHNT and YYREEE. Trimming removed 4 bases from V and 1 base from J; the gene matches leave 5 bases unexplained. From cysteine to phenylalanine, the CDR3 is 15 amino acids long. Just CDR3 DNA is preserved here, 45 bases in frame from base 1. The cohort was made up of around 720 healthy bone marrow donors. At the time of sampling, every cohort member was nominally healthy, though immune exposures that went unrecorded were likely present. The donor tested CMV seronegative, placing the donor among the 350 or so seronegative members of the cohort. Every donor gave a peripheral blood sample, and the peripheral blood mononuclear cells from that sample were used for TCR beta sequencing. Genomic DNA was extracted from the blood cell samples with the Qiagen DNeasy Blood Extraction Kit.

Library generation was performed with the immunoSEQ multiplex PCR assay. The multiplex PCR relied on a mix of 60 forward primers for TCR Vbeta segments and 13 reverse primers for TCR Jbeta segments. A multiplex PCR assay on genomic DNA amplified the CDR3 region of rearranged TCR beta genes. On the Illumina HiSeq System, the amplified TCR beta libraries were sequenced as 87-base-pair reads. As for how the authors treated the data: Across the 670 or so repertoires, a later analysis counted 80 million or so unique TCR beta chains, 9 million to 14 million of which were shared by at least two donors. To remove PCR and sequencing errors, raw reads were error-corrected and collapsed into unique sequences using a nearest-neighbor algorithm that merged closely related sequences. CDR3 sequences were aligned to IMGT reference sequences to assign V, D and J gene segments. For a sequence to be retained, a match of at least six nucleotides was required to both a V gene segment and a J gene segment. Rearrangements were called productive when the CDR3 lacked stop codons and stayed in frame with V and J; all others were non-productive. Following IMGT convention, CDR3 was defined as the stretch from the second conserved V-encoded cysteine to the conserved J-encoded phenylalanine. The earlier analysis of about 570 of the donors excluded any sequence lacking an unambiguous match to a single V gene segment. An earlier analysis of fewer than 750 of the donors classified V segments as functional when productive rearrangements were above 56.7% and as segregating when the standard deviation between donors was above 5%. To diagnose cytomegalovirus status from the catalog of TCR beta chain sequences, a statistical classification framework was built. In a later analysis, TCR nucleotide sequences were compared against IMGT/GENE-DB human TR gene sequences so that V and J genes could be assigned. A later analysis assigned CDR3 sequences and most-parsimonious VDJ recombination scenarios with the TCRdist pipeline. In a later analysis, each TCR beta chain was defined by its CDR3 amino acid sequence together with its V-gene family, and reads lacking a unique V-gene family were excluded. As a way to deal with suspected cross-contamination and a sequencing artifact, a later analysis dropped roughly 600 nucleotide sequences that were highly shared and had low generation probability. A later analysis calculated a clonal expansion index for each public chain from normalized within-repertoire ranks of inferred template counts. In a later analysis, generation probabilities were computed with a VDJ recombination model fitted to out-of-frame rearrangements, and the resulting probabilities were checked against IGoR. In a later analysis, hypergeometric tests were used to score TCR-TCR, TCR-HLA and TCR-CMV co-occurrence, with a repertoire-size bias correction applied to TCR pairs. A later analysis estimated false discovery rates by permuting HLA or CMV assignments 20 times. In a later analysis, co-occurring TCRs were grouped using DBSCAN, and TCRdist sequence similarity was added for clustering within HLA-allele-positive subsets. Co-occurrence clustering excluded repertoires with fewer than 30,000 or more than 120,000 public chains, plus five with anomalous nucleotide sharing. TCRdb carries this immuneACCESS record with in-frame sequences only. Its versions omit some clonotypes, under half of them owing to an unresolved V gene in the studies checked, with the rest unexplained. V and J calls and clone size are given by that table; D and trimming were obtained from the DNA. The sample table lists about 170,000 clones, about 75% of them with a count of one. The ten largest clones take up approximately 2% of the sample.

The source of the sample is a study of cytomegalovirus exposure and HLA in healthy donors (dated by TCRdb to about 2017). General notes on the study: An earlier analysis of several hundred of the donors reported 276 Gb of sequence data and roughly 100 million unique TCR beta sequences from about 179 million T cells. Approximately 310 gigabases of sequencing data and some 85 million unique TCR sequences were included in an early release covering roughly 700 HLA-typed donors. The genetic ancestry cluster associated with self-reported Caucasian donors included about 84% of the roughly 400 genotyped donors. The study aimed to test whether signatures of past pathogen exposure could be identified by cataloging public T cell receptors. Using immunosequencing, the study profiled T cell repertoires from around 670 subjects and related those repertoires to cytomegalovirus serostatus. Along with the roughly 710-subject first cohort, a separate validation cohort of around 120 different subjects was used. To predict cytomegalovirus infection status, the study combined high-throughput TCR immunosequencing, statistical association of individual TCRs with disease status, and machine learning. To study patterns of TCR occurrence, a later analysis re-analyzed previously published TCR beta repertoires from several hundred donors and added high-resolution HLA genotyping. Rather than drawing on any new phenotypic data, the later analysis identified candidate immune exposures from TCR beta sequences and the way those sequences occurred across donors. An earlier analysis of several hundred of the donors used high-throughput TCR beta sequencing to judge whether each TCR beta V gene segment behaved as functional or pseudogenic. Alongside the repertoire data, information on donor age, sex, ethnicity and CMV serostatus was compiled. In a later genetic analysis, genome-wide SNP genotypes for about three fifths of the roughly 670 donors were used, and that subset was treated as a discovery cohort. All discovery cohort repertoires had been generated using a single sequencing platform. Class I and class II HLA loci were covered by the typing at four-digit resolution. The number of typed donors differed by locus: about 620-630 for A, B, C, DRB1 and DQB1; 500 to 550 for DQA1; about 600 for DPA1; and roughly 450 for DPB1. Roughly five DR-DQ haplotypes were treated as single units for association and clustering because of strong linkage in the cohort. On average, around 230,000 unique TCR beta nucleotide sequences were sequenced per donor among a few hundred genotyped donors of the cohort, with roughly a sixth of those sequences being non-productive.

Points the paper makes about the study in general: The authors suggested that the approach could potentially be generalized to other disease states and immunological phenotypes. An association between a missense DCLRE1C variant and V-gene and J-gene trimming of TCR beta chains was found in a later genetic analysis and replicated in an independent cohort. Sequencing depth was assumed to be roughly uniform across donors in the presence/absence analyses, though that assumption may not hold. Across donors, most TCR sequences were observed very rarely, whereas some public TCRs were present in many individuals. Three of the identified cytomegalovirus-associated TCR beta chains were confirmed in vitro to be specific for cytomegalovirus antigens. Linkage disequilibrium might explain the correlated functional status among segregating V segments, but an unknown experimental factor could not be excluded. In a later analysis, the rate of TCR association differed among HLA loci, with DRB1 alleles having the most associated TCRs and HLA-C alleles having the fewest. According to a later analysis, parvovirus B19, influenza, CMV and Epstein-Barr virus appeared linked to several top co-occurrence clusters. In this cohort, only TCR beta chains were sequenced, and detectable features were limited by the absence of alpha or paired-chain data. The classifier was reported to diagnose cytomegalovirus status with high specificity and sensitivity in both the original cohort and the validation cohort. In the study, some 160 TCR beta chains were listed as associated with cytomegalovirus. A later analysis found that HLA-associated TCR beta chains were more clonally expanded and had lower generation probabilities than equally common non-associated chains. The only immune exposure information available for the cohort was CMV serostatus. Broadly in line with IMGT annotations, most TCR beta V segments showed up in productive rearrangements about 90% or about 30% of the time in an earlier analysis of about 500 of the donors. According to a later analysis, most CMV-associated TCR beta chains appeared to be HLA-restricted, and the HLA associations seemed to be driven largely by CMV exposure. The earlier analysis of almost 600 of the donors excluded approximately 15 rarely observed V segments, including chromosome 9 orphons, because counts were too low. Some IMGT-functional V segments, including TRBV6-2 and TRBV6-3, could not be distinguished by the 87-base-pair reads and were therefore excluded. A further reported finding was that TCR beta sequences accurately predicted the HLA-A and HLA-B alleles for most subjects in the first cohort. Because some donors lacked HLA typing at each locus, the association tests relied only on the typed subset. According to a later genetic analysis, donors in an Asian-associated ancestry cluster had fewer N-insertions in productive TCRs than the roughly 670-donor mean. Strong co-occurrence of HLA alleles, especially DR and DQ, made assigning TCR associations to individual alleles difficult. The sequencing pipeline was judged likely to have produced a cluster of highly shared sequence variants as a technical artifact. Specific HLA alleles were associated with 15,000 to 20,000 TCR beta sequences at a false discovery rate of 0.05 in a later analysis.

The sequence links TRBV5-4 to TRBJ2-7; the central 10 bases match TRBD2. The receptor was derived from a female donor in good health and CMV-seronegative. Source material: PBMCs. The CDR3 amino acid sequence is: CASSPELAGSYEQYF. In nucleotides, the sequence is TGTGCCAGCAGCCCCGAACTAGCGGGGTCCTACGAGCAGTACTTC. With the portions outside the CDR3 filled from the reference TRBV5-4 and TRBJ2-7 genes, the complete variable region becomes ETGVTQSPTHLIKTRGQQVTLRCSSQSGHNTVSWYQQALGQGPQFIFQYYREEENGRGNFPPRFSGLQFPNYSSELNVNALELDDSALYLCASSPELAGSYEQYFGPGTRLTVT.